This passage covers 6 T cell receptor beta chains from one sample sequenced in a study of T-cell memory formation after mild COVID-19. Each CDR3 protein gets one entry after TCRdb re-called the 5' RACE reads with MiXCR. The sample holds under 150,000 distinct CDR3 sequences, about 20% seen once. Sequencing was carried out using PBMCs or a T cell subset sorted from them (not recorded which). The receptor set was obtained from a man aged 18-30 years who had mild COVID-19 (a few samples of this study predate the infection). Cell type and time point are not known.

In this sample, this clonotype turned up a few times. This sequence joins TRBV12-3 or TRBV12-4 and TRBJ2-7, with a possible D match to TRBD1 (7 bases). This CDR3 is 14 amino acids long. Trimming cost V 4 bases and J 2 bases, with 12 bases left between them. CDR3 residues: CASSSGDSPYEQYV. The CDR3 DNA is TGTGCCAGCAGTTCGGGGGACAGTCCCTACGAGCAGTACGTC.

The chain is built from TRBV7-9 and TRBJ1-2; possible D gene TRBD1, 5 bases. This CDR3 spans 14 amino acids. The V gene's germline CDR1 is SEHNR and CDR2 FQNEAQ (reference sequence). Trimming pared 3 bases from V and 5 bases from J, leaving 13 bases between. The CDR3 protein is CASSLEGWNYGYTF. Here the CDR3 DNA reads TGTGCCAGCAGCTTGGAGGGGTGGAATTATGGCTACACCTTC.

This clonotype was seen a handful of times. This chain links TRBV7-9 with TRBJ1-5; the D gene is possibly TRBD1 (5 bases). V was clipped by 1 base and J by 9 bases, with 10 bases between them. Germline CDR1 and CDR2: SEHNR and FQNEAQ (reference sequence). The CDR3 contains 13 residues. The CDR3 bases are TGTGCCAGCAGCTTAGGTGGGGGGATGCCCCAGCATTTT. Amino acids: CASSLGGGMPQHF.

In its sample, this clonotype was seen a few times. The V call is TRBV29-1, the J call TRBJ1-1; possible D gene TRBD1, 5 bases. Trimming cost V 5 bases and J 1 base, with 14 bases left between them. The CDR3 is 14 residues long. From germline, CDR1 is SQVTM and CDR2 ANQGSEA. The CDR3 sequence is CSVYTGTGNTEAFF. DNA of the CDR3: TGCAGCGTTTACACCGGGACGGGGAACACTGAAGCTTTCTTT.

This clonotype has a handful of counts. The gene calls are TRBV12-3 or TRBV12-4 and TRBJ1-4, with D possibly being TRBD1 (5 bases). Trimming shortened V by 6 bases and J by 3 bases, and 14 bases separated the two germline ends. This CDR3 comprises 15 residues. CDR3 sequence (DNA): TGTGCCAGCAGGCCCTGGGGCGCATCTAATGAAAAACTGTTTTTT. This translates into CASRPWGASNEKLFF.

In this sample, this clonotype turned up many times. The V and J genes are TRBV11-2 and TRBJ2-7, with D unresolved. The CDR3 spans 12 residues. V gave up 9 bases and J gave up 2 bases, with 11 bases separating them. Germline CDR1 SGHAT, CDR2 FQNNGV. In nucleotides, the CDR3 is TGTGCCAGTCGCCACGGTCCCTACGAGCAGTACTTC. As protein: CASRHGPYEQYF.